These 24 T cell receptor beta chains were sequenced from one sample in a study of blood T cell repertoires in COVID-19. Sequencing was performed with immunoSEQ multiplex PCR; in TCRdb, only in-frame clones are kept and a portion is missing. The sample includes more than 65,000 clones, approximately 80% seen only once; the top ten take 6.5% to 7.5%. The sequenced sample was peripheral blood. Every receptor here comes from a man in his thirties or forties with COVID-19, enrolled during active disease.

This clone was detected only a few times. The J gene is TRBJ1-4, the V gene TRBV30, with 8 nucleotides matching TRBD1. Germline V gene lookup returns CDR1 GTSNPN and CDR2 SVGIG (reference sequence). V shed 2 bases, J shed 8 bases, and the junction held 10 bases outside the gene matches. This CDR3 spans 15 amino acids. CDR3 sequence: CAWSTLGQGGEKLFF. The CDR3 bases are TGTGCCTGGAGTACCCTAGGACAGGGTGGGGAAAAACTGTTTTTT.

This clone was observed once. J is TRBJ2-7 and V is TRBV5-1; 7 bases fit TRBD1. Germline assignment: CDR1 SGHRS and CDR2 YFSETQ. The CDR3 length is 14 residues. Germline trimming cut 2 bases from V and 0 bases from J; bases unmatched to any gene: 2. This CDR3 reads CASSLAGGSYEQYF. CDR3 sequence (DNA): TGCGCCAGCAGCTTAGCAGGGGGCTCCTACGAGCAGTACTTC. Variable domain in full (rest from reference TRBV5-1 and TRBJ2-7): KAGVTQTPRYLIKTRGQQVTLSCSPISGHRSVSWYQQTPGQGLQFLFEYFSETQRNKGNFPGRFSGRQFSNSRSEMNVSTLELGDSALYLCASSLAGGSYEQYFGPGTRLTVT.

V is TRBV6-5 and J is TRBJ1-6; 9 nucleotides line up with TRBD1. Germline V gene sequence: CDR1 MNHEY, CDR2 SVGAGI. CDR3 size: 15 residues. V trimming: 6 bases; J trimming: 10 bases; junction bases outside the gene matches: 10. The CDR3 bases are TGTGCCAGCAGCTGGGACAGGGTAGGGGAATCACCCCTCCACTTT. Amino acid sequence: CASSWDRVGESPLHF.

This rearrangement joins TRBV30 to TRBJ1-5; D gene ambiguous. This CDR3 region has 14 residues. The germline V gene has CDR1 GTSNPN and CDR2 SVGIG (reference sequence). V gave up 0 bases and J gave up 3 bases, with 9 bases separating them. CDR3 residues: CAWSVALLNQPQHF. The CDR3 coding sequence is TGTGCCTGGAGTGTAGCCCTCCTCAATCAGCCCCAGCATTTT.

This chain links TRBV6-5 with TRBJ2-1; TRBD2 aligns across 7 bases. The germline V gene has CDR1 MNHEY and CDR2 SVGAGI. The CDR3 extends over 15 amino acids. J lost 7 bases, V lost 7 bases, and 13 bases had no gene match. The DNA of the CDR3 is TGTGCCAGCACCGAAGGGGACGGGAGGAGGAATGAGCAGTTCTTC. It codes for CASTEGDGRRNEQFF.

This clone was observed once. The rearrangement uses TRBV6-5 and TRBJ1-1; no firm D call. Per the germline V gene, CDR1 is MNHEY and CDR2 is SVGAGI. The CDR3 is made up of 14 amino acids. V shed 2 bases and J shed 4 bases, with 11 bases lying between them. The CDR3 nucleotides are TGTGCCAGCAGTTACGTTGCGGTAGGCACTGAAGCTTTCTTT. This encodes CASSYVAVGTEAFF.

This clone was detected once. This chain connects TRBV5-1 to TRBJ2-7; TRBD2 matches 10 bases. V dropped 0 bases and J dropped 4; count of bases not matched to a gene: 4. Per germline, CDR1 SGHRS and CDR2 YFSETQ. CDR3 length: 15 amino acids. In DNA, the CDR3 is TGCGCCAGCAGCTTGGTAGCGGGAGGCATGTACGAGCAGTACTTC. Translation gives CASSLVAGGMYEQYF.

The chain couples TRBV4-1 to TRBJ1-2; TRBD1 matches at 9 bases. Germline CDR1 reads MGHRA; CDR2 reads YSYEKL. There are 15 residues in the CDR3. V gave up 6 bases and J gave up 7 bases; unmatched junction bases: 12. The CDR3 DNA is TGCGCCAGCAGGGTTTGGGGACAGGGAACCGCTGGCTACACCTTC. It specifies CASRVWGQGTAGYTF.

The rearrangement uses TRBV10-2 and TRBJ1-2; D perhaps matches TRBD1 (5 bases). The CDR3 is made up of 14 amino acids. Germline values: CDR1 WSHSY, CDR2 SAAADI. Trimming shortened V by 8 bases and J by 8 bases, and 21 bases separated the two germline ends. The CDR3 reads CASQNAGRRPGYTF. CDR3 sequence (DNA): TGCGCCAGCCAGAACGCGGGACGCCGCCCCGGCTACACCTTC.

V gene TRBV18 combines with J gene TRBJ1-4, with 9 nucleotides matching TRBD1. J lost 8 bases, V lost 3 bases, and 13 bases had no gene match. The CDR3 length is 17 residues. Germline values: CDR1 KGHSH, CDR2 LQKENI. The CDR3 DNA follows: TGTGCCAGCTCACCCTCCGACAGGGGGGGTGGAGGAGAAAAACTGTTTTTT. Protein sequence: CASSPSDRGGGGEKLFF.

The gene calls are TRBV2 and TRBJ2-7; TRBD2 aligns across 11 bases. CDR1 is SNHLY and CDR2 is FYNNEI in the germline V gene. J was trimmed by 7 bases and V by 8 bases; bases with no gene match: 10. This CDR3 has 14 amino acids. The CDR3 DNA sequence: TGTGCCAGCCACAGACTAGCGGGACCGGAAGAGCAGTACTTC. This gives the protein CASHRLAGPEEQYF. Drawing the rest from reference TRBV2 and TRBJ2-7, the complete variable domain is EPEVTQTPSHQVTQMGQEVILRCVPISNHLYFYWYRQILGQKVEFLVSFYNNEISEKSEIFDDQFSVERPDGSNFTLKIRSTKLEDSAMYFCASHRLAGPEEQYFGPGTRLTVT.

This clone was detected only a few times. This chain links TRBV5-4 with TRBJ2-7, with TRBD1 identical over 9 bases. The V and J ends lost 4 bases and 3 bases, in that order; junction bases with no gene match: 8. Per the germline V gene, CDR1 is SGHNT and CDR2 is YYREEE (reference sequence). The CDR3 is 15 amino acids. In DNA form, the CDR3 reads TGTGCCAGCAGCGCCCAACAGGGGGCGGTCTACGAGCAGTACTTC. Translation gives CASSAQQGAVYEQYF.

CDR3 residues: CASSSTVHGNQPQHF. The CDR3 nucleotides are TGTGCCAGCAGCTCTACGGTCCACGGCAATCAGCCCCAGCATTTT. The chain carries TRBV5-5 and TRBJ1-5; D remains ambiguous. CDR1 is SGHKS and CDR2 is YYEKEE in the germline V gene (reference sequence). V was clipped by 3 bases and J by 2 bases, with 12 bases between them. There are 15 residues in the CDR3.

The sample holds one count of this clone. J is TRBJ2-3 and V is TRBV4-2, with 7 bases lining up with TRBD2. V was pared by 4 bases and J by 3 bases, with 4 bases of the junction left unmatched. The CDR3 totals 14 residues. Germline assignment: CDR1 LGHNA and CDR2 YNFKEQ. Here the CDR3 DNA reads TGTGCCAGCAGCCCCGGACTAGAAACAGATACGCAGTATTTT. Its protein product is CASSPGLETDTQYF.

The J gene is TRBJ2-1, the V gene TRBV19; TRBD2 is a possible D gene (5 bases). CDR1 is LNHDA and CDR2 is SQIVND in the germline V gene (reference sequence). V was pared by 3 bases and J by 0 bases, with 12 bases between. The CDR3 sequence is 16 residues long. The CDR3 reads CASSIEASGSYNEQFF. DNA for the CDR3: TGTGCCAGTAGTATTGAGGCAAGCGGCTCCTACAATGAGCAGTTCTTC.

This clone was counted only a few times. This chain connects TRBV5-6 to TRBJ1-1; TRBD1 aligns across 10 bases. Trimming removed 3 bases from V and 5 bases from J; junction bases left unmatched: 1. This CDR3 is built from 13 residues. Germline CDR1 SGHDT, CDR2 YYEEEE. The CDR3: CASSWDRGTEAFF. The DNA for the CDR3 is TGTGCCAGCAGCTGGGACAGGGGAACTGAAGCTTTCTTT.

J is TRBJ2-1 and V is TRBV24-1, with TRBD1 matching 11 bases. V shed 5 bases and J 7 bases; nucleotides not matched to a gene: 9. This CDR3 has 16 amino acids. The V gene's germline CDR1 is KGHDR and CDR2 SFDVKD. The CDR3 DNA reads TGTGCCACCAGTGCCACGGGACAGGGGGTAAGAAATGAGCAGTTCTTC. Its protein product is CATSATGQGVRNEQFF.

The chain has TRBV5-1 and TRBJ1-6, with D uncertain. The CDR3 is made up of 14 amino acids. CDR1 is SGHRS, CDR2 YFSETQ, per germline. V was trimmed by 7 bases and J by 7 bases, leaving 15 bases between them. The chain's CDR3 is CASREGILNSPLHF. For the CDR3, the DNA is TGCGCCAGCCGAGAGGGTATATTGAATTCACCCCTCCACTTT.

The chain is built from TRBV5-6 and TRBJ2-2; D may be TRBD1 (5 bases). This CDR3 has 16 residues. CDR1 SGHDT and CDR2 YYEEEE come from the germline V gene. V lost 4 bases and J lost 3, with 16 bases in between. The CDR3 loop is CASSADAGSDTGELFF. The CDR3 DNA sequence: TGTGCCAGCAGCGCAGACGCAGGGTCGGACACCGGGGAGCTGTTTTTT. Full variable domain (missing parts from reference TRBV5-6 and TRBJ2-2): DAGVTQSPTHLIKTRGQQVTLRCSPKSGHDTVSWYQQALGQGPQFIFQYYEEEERQRGNFPDRFSGHQFPNYSSELNVNALLLGDSALYLCASSADAGSDTGELFFGEGSRLTVL.

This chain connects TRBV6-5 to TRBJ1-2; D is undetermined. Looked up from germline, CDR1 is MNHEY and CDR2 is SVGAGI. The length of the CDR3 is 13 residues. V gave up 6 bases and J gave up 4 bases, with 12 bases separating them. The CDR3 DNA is TGTGCCAGCAGCAGCACAGTAGTCTATGGCTACACCTTC. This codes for CASSSTVVYGYTF.

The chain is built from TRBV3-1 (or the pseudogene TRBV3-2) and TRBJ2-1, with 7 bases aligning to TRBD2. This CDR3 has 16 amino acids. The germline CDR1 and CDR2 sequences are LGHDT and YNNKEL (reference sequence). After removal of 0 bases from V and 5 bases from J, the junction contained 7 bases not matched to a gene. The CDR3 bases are TGTGCCAGCAGCCAAGATCGGTGGGAGGGCAACAATGAGCAGTTCTTC. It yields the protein CASSQDRWEGNNEQFF.

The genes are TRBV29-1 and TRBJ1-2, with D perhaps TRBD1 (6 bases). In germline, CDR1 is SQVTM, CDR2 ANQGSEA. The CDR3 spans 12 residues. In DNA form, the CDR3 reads TGCCCAAACAGGGCCCTACCCTATGGCTACACCTTC. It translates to CPNRALPYGYTF.

The CDR3 DNA reads as TGTGCCAGCAGCCGGACTAGCGACACAGATACGCAGTATTTT. The encoded protein is CASSRTSDTDTQYF. The chain employs TRBV11-2 and TRBJ2-3; TRBD2 agrees at 9 bases. From germline, CDR1 is SGHAT and CDR2 FQNNGV. V lost 5 bases and J lost 2; bases outside the gene matches: 2. The CDR3 extends over 14 amino acids.

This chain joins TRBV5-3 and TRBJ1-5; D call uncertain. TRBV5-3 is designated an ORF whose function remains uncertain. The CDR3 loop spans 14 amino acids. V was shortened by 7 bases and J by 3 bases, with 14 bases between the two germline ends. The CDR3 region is CARSTPRLNQPQHF. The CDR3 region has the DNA TGTGCCAGATCCACCCCCAGGCTCAATCAGCCCCAGCATTTT.